The text below deals with one T cell receptor (beta chain). Its antigen remains unknown. A TCRbeta library incorporating unique molecular identifiers was prepared. TCRdb re-derived calls from the PCR reads in MiXCR, one entry per CDR3 protein. The data contain around 450,000 distinct CDR3 sequences, about 16% of them singletons. The data stem from a study of T-cell reconstitution after alpha-beta-depleted transplantation in children. Study conclusions and caveats: Surviving recipient T cells and intrathymic progenitors accounted for some patients' high TCRbeta diversity at day 60. After one year, T-cell counts and TCRbeta diversity mostly came from new T cells. Expanded graft clones numbering several hundred reportedly gave rise to alpha-beta T cells about two months after transplant.

In germline, CDR1 is MNHEY, CDR2 SVGAGI. The CDR3 covers 16 residues. Between the trimmed V and J ends, which lost 1 base and 1 base, there was a span of 11 bases. The chain joins TRBV6-5 to TRBJ2-1; TRBD2 is a possible D gene (5 bases). This TCR was recovered from a boy under two years old who had a stem cell transplant for Wiskott-Aldrich syndrome, so the T cells may come from the graft donor. The sample consisted of PBMCs, mostly from graft donor cells, taken 360 days after TCRalphabeta/CD19-depleted stem cell transplant. The CDR3 is CASSYYGISSYNEQFF. The CDR3 DNA reads TGTGCCAGCAGTTACTACGGGATTAGTTCCTACAATGAGCAGTTCTTC.